This T cell receptor beta chain was obtained from a study of beta chain features in type 1 diabetes. The study's findings and limits: High TCR expression in some cells could lead to their over-representation in cDNA sequencing.

A few counts support this clone. Its antigen is as yet unknown. Sequenced material consisted of expressed TCRB transcripts (all of the isolated RNA was reverse transcribed). Data came from immunoSEQ multiplex PCR; TCRdb stores just in-frame clones and leaves some out. In the table there are about 130,000 clones, 9.2% of which are singletons. Per donor, one heparinised blood draw averaged approximately 120 mL. The trim removed 6 bases at V and 2 bases at J, leaving 4 bases unmatched. This CDR3 is 14 amino acids long. Germline V CDR1 and CDR2: MNHEY, SMNVEV (reference sequence). The sequence was collected from a young man in good health. Sequenced input: central memory CD4+ T cells from blood. The chain joins TRBV27 to TRBJ1-5, with 7 bases matching TRBD1. The CDR3: CASRKQGRNQPQHF. The CDR3 DNA reads TGTGCCAGCAGAAAACAGGGGCGCAATCAGCCCCAGCATTTT.